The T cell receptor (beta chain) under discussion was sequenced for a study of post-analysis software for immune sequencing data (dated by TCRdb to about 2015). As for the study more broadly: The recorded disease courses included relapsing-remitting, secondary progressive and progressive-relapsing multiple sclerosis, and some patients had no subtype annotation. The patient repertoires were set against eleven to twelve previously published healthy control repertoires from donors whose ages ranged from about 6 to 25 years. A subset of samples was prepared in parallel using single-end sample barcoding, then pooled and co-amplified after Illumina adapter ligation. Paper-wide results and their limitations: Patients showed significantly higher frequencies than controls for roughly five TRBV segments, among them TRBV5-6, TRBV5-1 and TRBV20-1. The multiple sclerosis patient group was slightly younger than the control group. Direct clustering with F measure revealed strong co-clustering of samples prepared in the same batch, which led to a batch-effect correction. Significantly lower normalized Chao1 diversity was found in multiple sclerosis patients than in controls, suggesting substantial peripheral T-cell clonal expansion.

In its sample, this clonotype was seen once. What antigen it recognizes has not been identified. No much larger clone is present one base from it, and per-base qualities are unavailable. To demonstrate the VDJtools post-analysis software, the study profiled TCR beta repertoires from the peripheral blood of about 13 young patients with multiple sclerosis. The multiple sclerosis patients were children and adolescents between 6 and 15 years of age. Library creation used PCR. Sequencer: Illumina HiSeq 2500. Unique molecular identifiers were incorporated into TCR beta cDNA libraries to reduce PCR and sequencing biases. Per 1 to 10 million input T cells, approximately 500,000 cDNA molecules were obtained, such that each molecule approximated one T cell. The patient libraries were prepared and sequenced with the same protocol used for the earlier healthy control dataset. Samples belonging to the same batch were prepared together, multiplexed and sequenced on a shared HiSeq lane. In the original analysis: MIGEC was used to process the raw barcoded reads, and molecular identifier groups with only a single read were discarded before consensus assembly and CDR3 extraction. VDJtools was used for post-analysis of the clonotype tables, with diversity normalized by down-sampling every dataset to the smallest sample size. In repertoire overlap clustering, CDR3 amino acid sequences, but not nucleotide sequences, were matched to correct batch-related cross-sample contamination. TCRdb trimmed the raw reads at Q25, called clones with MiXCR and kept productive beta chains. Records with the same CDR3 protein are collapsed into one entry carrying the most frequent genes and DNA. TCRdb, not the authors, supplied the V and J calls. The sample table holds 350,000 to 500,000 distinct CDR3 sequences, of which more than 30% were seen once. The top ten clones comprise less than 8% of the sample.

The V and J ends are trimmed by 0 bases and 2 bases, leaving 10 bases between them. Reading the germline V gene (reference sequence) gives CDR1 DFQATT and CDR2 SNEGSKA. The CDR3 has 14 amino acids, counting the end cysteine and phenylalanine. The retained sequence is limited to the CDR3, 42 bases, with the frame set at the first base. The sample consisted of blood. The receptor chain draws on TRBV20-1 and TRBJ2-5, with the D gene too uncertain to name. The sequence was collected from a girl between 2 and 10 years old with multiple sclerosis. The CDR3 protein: CSARDGTPQETQYF. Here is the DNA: TGCAGTGCTAGAGATGGTACTCCTCAAGAGACCCAGTACTTC.